The 5 T cell receptor beta chains below were found in one sample sequenced in a study of T cells in Graves' hyperthyroidism and ophthalmopathy. RNA transcripts gave rise to amplified TCR beta CDR3 regions. First-round RT-PCR of the TCR CDR3 relied on the HTBI primer set. TCRdb passed the multiplex PCR reads through MiXCR, listing each CDR3 protein once. The repertoire holds 650,000 to 750,000 distinct CDR3 sequences, with about 15% as singletons. Sequenced: blood. The source is a woman younger than 30 with Graves' hyperthyroidism.

The chain combines TRBV4-3 with TRBJ2-3, with TRBD2 matching 10 bases. V trimming: 1 base; J trimming: 2 bases; junction bases outside the gene matches: 9. CDR3 length: 18 amino acids. Germline CDR1 reads LGHNA; CDR2 reads YSLEER. CDR3 loop: CASSQGGGLAAITDTQYF. CDR3 DNA: TGCGCCAGCAGCCAAGGAGGTGGACTAGCGGCGATCACAGATACGCAGTATTTT.

This clonotype was counted many times. The chain combines TRBV6-2 or TRBV6-3 with TRBJ2-7; 7 bases align to TRBD2. Unmatched junction bases numbered 8, after V lost 9 bases and J lost 0 bases. The CDR3 extends over 14 amino acids. Germline loops: CDR1 MNHEY, CDR2 SVGEGT. CDR3 DNA sequence: TGTGCCAGTACCGCTAGCGGCACCTCCTACGAGCAGTACTTC. It specifies CASTASGTSYEQYF.

The chain joins TRBV30 to TRBJ2-1; 10 bases agree with TRBD1. There are 15 residues in the CDR3. The V and J ends lost 4 bases and 5 bases, in that order; junction bases with no gene match: 8. Germline-derived CDR1 and CDR2 are GTSNPN and SVGIG (reference sequence). The CDR3 nucleotides are TGTGCCTGGAACCCGACAGGGGGCCGGGACAATGAGCAGTTCTTC. Translating gives CAWNPTGGRDNEQFF. The whole variable domain, filled in from reference TRBV30 and TRBJ2-1, reads SQTIHQWPATLVQPVGSPLSLECTVEGTSNPNLYWYRQAAGRGLQLLFYSVGIGQISSEVPQNLSASRPQDRQFILSSKKLLLSDSGFYLCAWNPTGGRDNEQFFGPGTRLTVL.

This clonotype appeared a few times. The V gene is TRBV14, the J gene TRBJ2-5, with 12 bases that match TRBD2. Germline V gives CDR1 SGHDN, CDR2 FVKESK. With V trimmed by 4 bases and J by 14 bases, 8 bases remained unmatched. The CDR3 extends over 13 amino acids. The CDR3 nucleotides are TGTGCCAGCAGCCCGAGTAGGACTAGCGGGAAATACTTC. The encoded protein is CASSPSRTSGKYF. Variable domain in full (rest from reference TRBV14 and TRBJ2-5): EAGVTQFPSHSVIEKGQTVTLRCDPISGHDNLYWYRRVMGKEIKFLLHFVKESKQDESGMPNNRFLAERTGGTYSTLKVQPAELEDSGVYFCASSPSRTSGKYFGPGTRLLVL.

This clonotype was recorded a few times. The gene calls are TRBV14 and TRBJ1-1; 10 bases align to TRBD1. The CDR3 is made up of 14 amino acids. The ends lost 4 bases at V and 7 bases at J; junction bases unmatched: 6. CDR1 is SGHDN, CDR2 FVKESK, per germline. CDR3 bases: TGTGCCAGCAGCCCGGGACAGGGGATGGGTGAAGCTTTCTTT. Protein product: CASSPGQGMGEAFF.